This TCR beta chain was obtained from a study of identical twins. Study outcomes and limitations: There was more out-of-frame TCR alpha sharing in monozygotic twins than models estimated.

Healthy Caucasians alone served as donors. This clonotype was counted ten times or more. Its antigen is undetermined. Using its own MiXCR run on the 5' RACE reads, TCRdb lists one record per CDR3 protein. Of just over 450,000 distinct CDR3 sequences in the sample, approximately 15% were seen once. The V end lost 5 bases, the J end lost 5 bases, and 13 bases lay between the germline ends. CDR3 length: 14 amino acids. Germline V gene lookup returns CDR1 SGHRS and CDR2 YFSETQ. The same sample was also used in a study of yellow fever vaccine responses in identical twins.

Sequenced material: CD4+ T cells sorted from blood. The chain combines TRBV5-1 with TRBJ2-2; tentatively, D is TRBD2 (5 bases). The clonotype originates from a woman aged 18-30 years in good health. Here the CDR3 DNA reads TGCGCCAGCAGTATGGGGAGTGAAACCGGGGAGCTGTTTTTT. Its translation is CASSMGSETGELFF.